There are a few counts of the clone carrying this TCR beta chain. The antigen remains unidentified. Universal primer sites and UMIs were introduced during 5'RACE template-switching synthesis of TCR cDNA. One entry per CDR3 protein, called by TCRdb with MiXCR from the 5' RACE reads. The table shows approximately 610,000 distinct CDR3 sequences, with less than 20% occurring only once. The V end lost 4 bases, the J end lost 10 bases, and 11 bases lay between the germline ends. This CDR3 has 12 amino acids. The sample is drawn from a study of T cells after yellow fever vaccination. Study at large: Preparation of fractions with low cell numbers was performed using SMART-Seq v4 Ultra Low Input. Study-wide findings and caveats: Bulk-population clonotypes that are abundant could appear as contaminants in FACS-sorted repertoires. Most clones from primary vaccination were detected again post-booster (96% CD4, about 88% CD8).

This TCR was sampled from a man younger than 35 who received the YFV17D yellow fever vaccine. The chain has TRBV12-3 or TRBV12-4 and TRBJ2-1, with D maybe TRBD1 (5 bases). The sequenced sample was PBMCs, obtained 5 days after the first yellow fever vaccination. Written as DNA, the CDR3 is TGTGCCAGCAGTTCATCAGGGTCGGAGCAGTTCTTC. It specifies CASSSSGSEQFF.